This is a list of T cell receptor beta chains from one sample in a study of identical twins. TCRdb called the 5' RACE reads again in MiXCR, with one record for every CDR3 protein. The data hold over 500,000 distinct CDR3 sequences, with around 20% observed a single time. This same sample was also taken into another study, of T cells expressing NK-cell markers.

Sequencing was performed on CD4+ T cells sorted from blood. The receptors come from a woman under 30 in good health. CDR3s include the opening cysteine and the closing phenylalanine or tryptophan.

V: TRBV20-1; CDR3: CSATRTGGTYEQYF
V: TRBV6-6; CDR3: CASRDRANEKLFF
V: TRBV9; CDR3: CASSAINTDTQYF
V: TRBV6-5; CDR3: CASSYVGVEGGYTF
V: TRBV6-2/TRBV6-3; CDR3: CASSFRGGQNNEQFF
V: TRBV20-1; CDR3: CSASGGRGQPQHF
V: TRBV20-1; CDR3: CSPRGETGNTEAFF
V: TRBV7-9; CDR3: CASTSGTGQETQYF
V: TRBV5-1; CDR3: CASSLESTGKNIQYF
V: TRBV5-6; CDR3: CASSWRPQRANEQFF
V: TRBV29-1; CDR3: CSVSPRTGYNEQFF
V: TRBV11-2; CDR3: CASSLAGLAGGHEQFF
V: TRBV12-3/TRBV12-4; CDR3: CASSSIRDNEKLFF
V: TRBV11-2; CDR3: CASSSPGNEQFF
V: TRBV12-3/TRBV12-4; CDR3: CASAGYYEQYF
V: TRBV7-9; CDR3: CASNLGLAGSEQYF
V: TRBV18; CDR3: CASSTGIGETQYF
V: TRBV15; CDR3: CATSAEGPKNIQYF
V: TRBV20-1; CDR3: CTNLRSATYNEQFF
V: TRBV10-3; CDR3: CAISEGTSSTDTQYF
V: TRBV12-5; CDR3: CASGPRYGNTEAFF
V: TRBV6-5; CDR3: CASSYSDPGLANNEQFF
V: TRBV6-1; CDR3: CASSGVYGGYTF
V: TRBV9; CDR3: CASRPLPGIYGYTF
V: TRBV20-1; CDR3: CSAGGAFFLNEQFF
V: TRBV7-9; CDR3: CASSFPDSNEQFF
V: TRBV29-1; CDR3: CSAKGRKKLFF
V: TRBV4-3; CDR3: CARGDHNEQFF
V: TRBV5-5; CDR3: CASSLGPSGGPDTQYF
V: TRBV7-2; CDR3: CASSWGHNYEQYF
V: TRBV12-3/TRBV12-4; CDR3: CASYSRGGSYNEQFF
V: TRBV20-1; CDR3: CSARGGGEKLFF
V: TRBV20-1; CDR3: CSGVGNQETQYF